Shown below are 10 T cell receptor beta chains from a single sample sequenced in a study of human T cells and chemical hapten exposure. Using its own MiXCR run on the RACE reads, TCRdb lists one record per CDR3 protein. The data hold approximately 110,000 distinct CDR3 sequences, with less than 45% observed a single time. Time point meaning: patch test 3, about 24 weeks after DPC sensitization. The treatment is: therapeutic diphenylcyclopropenone sensitization with weekly scalp DPC. The specimen comprised whole blood, sampled in connection with sensitization to the hapten diphenylcyclopropenone (DPC). These receptors were obtained from a man aged 35-49 years with alopecia areata. Some clones in this sample may be carry-over from other donors' samples.

This clonotype was seen only a few times. This chain links TRBV19 with TRBJ2-1; D may be TRBD2 (7 bases). Germline V CDR1 and CDR2: LNHDA, SQIVND (reference sequence). There are 14 residues in the CDR3. Trimming cost V 7 bases and J 5 bases, with 15 bases left between them. As DNA, the CDR3 is TGTGCCAGTAAGGGGGGGGGAACCAACAATGAGCAGTTCTTC. It is translated as CASKGGGTNNEQFF.

The chain links TRBV28 to TRBJ2-5; D is perhaps TRBD2 (6 bases). With 5 bases removed from V and 2 bases from J, the gap between germline ends came to 12 bases. The CDR3 covers 14 residues. Germline CDR1 reads MDHEN; CDR2 reads SYDVKM. The CDR3 DNA is TGTGCCAGCAGTCCCCGGGACTGGCAAGAGACCCAGTACTTC. Protein sequence: CASSPRDWQETQYF.

The chain's CDR3 is CASNLATGATEAFF. CDR3 nucleotide sequence: TGTGCCAGCAACCTCGCGACAGGGGCCACTGAAGCTTTCTTT. This chain connects TRBV5-5 to TRBJ1-1; 8 positions agree with TRBD1. CDR3 length: 14 residues. Germline V gene data show CDR1 as SGHKS and CDR2 as YYEKEE (reference sequence). The J segment lost 4 bases and the V segment lost 6 bases, leaving 8 bases of the junction unmatched.

The V gene is TRBV18, the J gene TRBJ2-3; maybe TRBD2 (5 bases). CDR1 and CDR2 from the germline V gene are KGHSH and LQKENI. V was shortened by 1 base and J by 3 bases, with 17 bases between the two germline ends. The CDR3 spans 17 residues. CDR3 coding DNA: TGTGCCAGCTCACCACTACGAAGGCCAGGAGGAACAGATACGCAGTATTTT. Its translation: CASSPLRRPGGTDTQYF.

The table lists this clonotype with a few counts. The chain employs TRBV20-1 and TRBJ1-1; TRBD1 might be the D (5 bases). The CDR3 covers 17 residues. Germline CDR1 and CDR2: DFQATT and SNEGSKA (reference sequence). V lost 0 bases and J 3 bases, leaving 20 bases between the germline ends. The CDR3, as DNA: TGCAGTGCTAGAGAAGCGACAGTCCTAGGCGGGGACACTGAAGCTTTCTTT. Its protein product is CSAREATVLGGDTEAFF.

This clonotype was detected only a few times. The chain couples TRBV4-2 to TRBJ2-3, with TRBD1 matching 7 bases. The CDR3 sequence is 14 residues long. The germline V gene has CDR1 LGHNA and CDR2 YNFKEQ. With V trimmed by 5 bases and J by 4 bases, 6 bases remained unmatched. CDR3 sequence reads: CASSSGTDPDTQYF. The CDR3 nucleotides are TGTGCCAGCAGCTCTGGGACAGACCCAGATACGCAGTATTTT.

Here the CDR3 DNA reads TGCGCCAGCAGCTTGGGAGCGAACACTGAAGCTTTCTTT. This encodes CASSLGANTEAFF. The rearrangement uses TRBV5-1 and TRBJ1-1, with no clear D. The CDR3 contains 13 residues. V lost 0 bases, J lost 1 base, and 4 bases lay in between. Germline CDR1 and CDR2: SGHRS and YFSETQ.

This clonotype has only a few counts. The chain couples TRBV5-6 to TRBJ2-4; 9 nucleotides match TRBD1. This CDR3 has 16 amino acids. V shed 6 bases and J 1 base; nucleotides not matched to a gene: 8. Germline CDR1 is SGHDT and CDR2 is YYEEEE. In DNA, the CDR3 is TGTGCCAGCAACTTACAGGGGGCAGGGGCCAAAAACATTCAGTACTTC. Translated, it gives CASNLQGAGAKNIQYF.

This clonotype was counted between two and nine times. The V call is TRBV2, the J call TRBJ2-2, with D hard to call. Looked up from germline, CDR1 is SNHLY and CDR2 is FYNNEI. The CDR3 contains 12 residues. The V end lost 8 bases, the J end lost 4 bases, and 8 bases lay between the germline ends. The DNA of the CDR3 is TGTGCCAGCTTGAGGACCACCGGGGAGCTGTTTTTT. Protein product: CASLRTTGELFF.

The chain recombines TRBV20-1 with TRBJ2-1; 10 bases align to TRBD2. V trimming: 2 bases; J trimming: 0 bases; junction bases outside the gene matches: 13. In germline, CDR1 is DFQATT, CDR2 SNEGSKA (reference sequence). The CDR3 length is 19 residues. CDR3 sequence: CSARPLRTSGLSSYNEQFF. Here the CDR3 DNA reads TGCAGTGCTAGACCCCTCCGGACTAGCGGCCTGAGCTCCTACAATGAGCAGTTCTTC.